This is a list of T cell receptor beta chains from one sample in a study of blood T cell repertoires in COVID-19. Repertoires were generated with immunoSEQ multiplex PCR, while TCRdb's copy carries only in-frame clones and drops some. The sample shows 55,000 to 80,000 clones, around 86% of them seen only once. The sample taken for sequencing was peripheral blood. These receptors all come from a man between 65 and 85 years old with acute or convalescent COVID-19. The CDR3 runs from the conserved cysteine through the conserved F or W. The D gene is left open where the match is weak. Clone size, where shown, is once, few, many, or a class for clones that have expanded.

j_call: TRBJ1-2; clone_size: .; v_call: TRBV10-2; d_call: TRBD1; cdr3_aa: CASRGQGRNYGYTF; cdr3_nt: TGCGCCAGCAGGGGACAGGGGCGGAACTATGGCTACACCTTC
j_call: TRBJ1-1; clone_size: .; v_call: TRBV3-1/TRBV3-2; d_call: .; cdr3_aa: CASSFGGDTEAFF; cdr3_nt: TGTGCCAGCAGCTTCGGGGGAGACACTGAAGCTTTCTTT
j_call: TRBJ1-2; clone_size: .; v_call: TRBV3-1/TRBV3-2; d_call: .; cdr3_aa: CASRKWGADYGYTF; cdr3_nt: TGTGCCAGCCGCAAGTGGGGCGCGGACTATGGCTACACCTTC
j_call: TRBJ1-1; clone_size: once; v_call: TRBV11-2; d_call: .; cdr3_aa: CASSLGQKNTEAFF; cdr3_nt: TGTGCCAGCAGCTTAGGGCAAAAGAACACTGAAGCTTTCTTT
j_call: TRBJ2-7; clone_size: .; v_call: TRBV18; d_call: TRBD1; cdr3_aa: CASSPAGQGGYEQYF; cdr3_nt: TGTGCCAGCTCGCCAGCGGGACAGGGAGGGTACGAGCAGTACTTC
j_call: TRBJ1-1; clone_size: .; v_call: TRBV14; d_call: .; cdr3_aa: CASSQLSEAFF; cdr3_nt: TGTGCCAGCAGCCAATTATCTGAAGCTTTCTTT
j_call: TRBJ2-1; clone_size: .; v_call: TRBV23-1; d_call: .; cdr3_aa: CPHFRRRGNEQFF; cdr3_nt: TGCCCTCACTTTCGGCGGAGGGGCAATGAGCAGTTCTTC
j_call: TRBJ2-3; clone_size: .; v_call: TRBV18; d_call: .; cdr3_aa: CASSPDNTQYF; cdr3_nt: TGTGCCAGCTCACCGGACAATACGCAGTATTTT
j_call: TRBJ1-2; clone_size: .; v_call: TRBV27; d_call: .; cdr3_aa: CASSLGGAAYGYTF; cdr3_nt: TGTGCCAGCAGTTTAGGGGGGGCTGCCTATGGCTACACCTTC
j_call: TRBJ2-1; clone_size: .; v_call: TRBV2; d_call: .; cdr3_aa: CASSPGLLKFF; cdr3_nt: TGTGCCAGCAGTCCGGGACTCCTAAAGTTCTTC
j_call: TRBJ2-3; clone_size: .; v_call: TRBV7-9; d_call: .; cdr3_aa: CASSLEASTDTQYF; cdr3_nt: TGTGCCAGCAGCTTAGAAGCGTCAACAGATACGCAGTATTTT
j_call: TRBJ2-7; clone_size: .; v_call: TRBV19; d_call: TRBD1; cdr3_aa: CASTAGGTYEQYF; cdr3_nt: TGTGCCAGTACGGCAGGGGGCACCTACGAGCAGTACTTC
j_call: TRBJ2-1; clone_size: .; v_call: TRBV19; d_call: .; cdr3_aa: CASSIDRGMGEQFF; cdr3_nt: TGTGCCAGTAGTATAGACCGGGGAATGGGTGAGCAGTTCTTC
j_call: TRBJ2-5; clone_size: .; v_call: TRBV3-1/TRBV3-2; d_call: .; cdr3_aa: CASNTRLREETQYF; cdr3_nt: TGTGCCAGCAACACAAGACTCAGGGAAGAGACCCAGTACTTC
j_call: TRBJ2-1; clone_size: .; v_call: TRBV24-1; d_call: TRBD1; cdr3_aa: CATSDPVGQEKNEQFF; cdr3_nt: TGTGCCACCAGTGACCCCGTGGGACAGGAGAAAAATGAGCAGTTCTTC
j_call: TRBJ2-1; clone_size: .; v_call: TRBV19; d_call: TRBD2; cdr3_aa: CASSNRVPGQRGGHEQFF; cdr3_nt: TGTGCCAGTAGTAACAGGGTACCGGGGCAGCGGGGGGGCCATGAGCAGTTCTTC
j_call: TRBJ2-5; clone_size: .; v_call: TRBV29-1; d_call: TRBD2; cdr3_aa: CSAVYSGRQETQYF; cdr3_nt: TGCAGCGCCGTTTATAGCGGGAGACAAGAGACCCAGTACTTC
j_call: TRBJ2-1; clone_size: .; v_call: TRBV7-9; d_call: TRBD1; cdr3_aa: CASSLGDRGAKFF; cdr3_nt: TGTGCCAGCAGCTTAGGGGACAGGGGCGCGAAGTTCTTC
j_call: TRBJ2-5; clone_size: .; v_call: TRBV15; d_call: TRBD2; cdr3_aa: CATSNRGGGETQYF; cdr3_nt: TGTGCCACCAGCAACCGGGGGGGAGGAGAGACCCAGTACTTC
j_call: TRBJ1-2; clone_size: .; v_call: TRBV19; d_call: .; cdr3_aa: CASNPYGQNYGYTF; cdr3_nt: TGTGCCAGTAACCCATATGGGCAGAACTATGGCTACACCTTC
j_call: TRBJ2-7; clone_size: .; v_call: TRBV3-1/TRBV3-2; d_call: .; cdr3_aa: CASSPPNGEQYF; cdr3_nt: TGTGCCAGCAGCCCGCCGAACGGCGAGCAGTACTTC
j_call: TRBJ2-3; clone_size: .; v_call: TRBV15; d_call: TRBD2; cdr3_aa: CATSRDMGGGTDTQYF; cdr3_nt: TGTGCCACCAGCAGAGATATGGGAGGGGGCACAGATACGCAGTATTTT
j_call: TRBJ2-7; clone_size: once; v_call: TRBV29-1; d_call: TRBD1; cdr3_aa: CSVEGQGSERYF; cdr3_nt: TGCAGCGTTGAAGGACAGGGGAGCGAGCGGTACTTC
j_call: TRBJ2-1; clone_size: .; v_call: TRBV3-1/TRBV3-2; d_call: TRBD1; cdr3_aa: CASSRQGNEQFF; cdr3_nt: TGTGCCAGCAGTCGACAGGGAAATGAGCAGTTCTTC
j_call: TRBJ2-7; clone_size: .; v_call: TRBV3-1/TRBV3-2; d_call: TRBD2; cdr3_aa: CASSPGLAGTEQYF; cdr3_nt: TGTGCCAGCAGCCCAGGACTAGCGGGAACCGAGCAGTACTTC
j_call: TRBJ2-1; clone_size: .; v_call: TRBV10-3; d_call: .; cdr3_aa: CAISEVPLGEQFF; cdr3_nt: TGTGCCATCAGTGAGGTCCCGCTCGGTGAGCAGTTCTTC
j_call: TRBJ2-1; clone_size: few; v_call: TRBV10-3; d_call: .; cdr3_aa: CAISDFSHEQFF; cdr3_nt: TGTGCCATCAGTGATTTTAGCCATGAGCAGTTCTTC
j_call: TRBJ2-1; clone_size: .; v_call: TRBV19; d_call: TRBD2; cdr3_aa: CASTPSVGLAGGGLSGQFF; cdr3_nt: TGTGCCAGTACCCCCTCGGTGGGACTAGCGGGAGGCGGACTTTCGGGTCAGTTCTTC